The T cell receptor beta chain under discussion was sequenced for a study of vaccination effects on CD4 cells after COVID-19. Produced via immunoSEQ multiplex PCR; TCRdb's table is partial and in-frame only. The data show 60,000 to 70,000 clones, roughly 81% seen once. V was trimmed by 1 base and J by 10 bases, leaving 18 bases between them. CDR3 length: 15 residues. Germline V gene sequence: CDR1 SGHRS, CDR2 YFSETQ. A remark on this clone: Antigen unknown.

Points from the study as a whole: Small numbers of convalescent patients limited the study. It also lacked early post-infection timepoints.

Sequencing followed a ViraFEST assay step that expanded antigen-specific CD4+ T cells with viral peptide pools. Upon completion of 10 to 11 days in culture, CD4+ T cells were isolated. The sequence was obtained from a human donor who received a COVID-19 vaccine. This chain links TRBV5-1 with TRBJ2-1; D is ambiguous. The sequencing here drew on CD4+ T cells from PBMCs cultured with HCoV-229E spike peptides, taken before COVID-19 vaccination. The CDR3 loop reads CASSLLDVQNYEQFF. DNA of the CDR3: TGCGCCAGCAGCTTGTTGGACGTCCAAAACTACGAGCAGTTCTTC. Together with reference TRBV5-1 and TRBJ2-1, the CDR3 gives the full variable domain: KAGVTQTPRYLIKTRGQQVTLSCSPISGHRSVSWYQQTPGQGLQFLFEYFSETQRNKGNFPGRFSGRQFSNSRSEMNVSTLELGDSALYLCASSLLDVQNYEQFFGPGTRLTVL.